This T cell receptor beta chain was captured in a study of blood T cell repertoires in COVID-19. Background on the study: The study drew acute and convalescent COVID-19 samples from the United States, Italy and Spain. T cells, B-cell-depleted T cells, or PBMCs provided the cDNA or gDNA that served as material.

Trimming removed 1 base from V and 8 bases from J; junction bases left unmatched: 9. The V gene's germline CDR1 is SGHDN and CDR2 FVKESK. CDR3 length equals 16 residues. As originally analysed: Amplified reference gene primers provided the basis for estimating nucleated cell counts. Profiling relied on immunoSEQ multiplex PCR, and the TCRdb table lists in-frame clones only, not all of them. For V, J and clone size, that table is used; D and trimming come from the DNA. This sample has 150,000 to 200,000 clones, with around nine tenths found just once. The rearrangement uses TRBV14 and TRBJ2-1; 9 nucleotides agree with TRBD1. The sequenced material came from peripheral blood. This receptor was obtained from a man in his 70s with acute or convalescent COVID-19. CDR3 sequence: CASSQGVGTGKHEQFF. The CDR3 nucleotides are TGTGCCAGCAGCCAAGGAGTCGGGACAGGGAAGCATGAGCAGTTCTTC. Combining the CDR3 with reference TRBV14 and TRBJ2-1 gives the whole variable domain EAGVTQFPSHSVIEKGQTVTLRCDPISGHDNLYWYRRVMGKEIKFLLHFVKESKQDESGMPNNRFLAERTGGTYSTLKVQPAELEDSGVYFCASSQGVGTGKHEQFFGPGTRLTVL.